This TCR beta chain was captured in a study of T cell clonality in common variable immunodeficiency. Study outcomes and limitations: Shared TCRbeta clones were fewer between CVID subjects than controls. Reportedly, TCR beta sequences from common variable immunodeficiency showed fewer deletions and N-nucleotide insertions.

With regard to this clone: Its target is unknown.

Some clones are missing from TCRdb's copy, which holds only in-frame ones; the method was immunoSEQ multiplex PCR. This repertoire holds more than 35,000 clones, and none appear only once. The source material was peripheral blood mononuclear cells. The clonotype was recovered from a human donor with common variable immunodeficiency.

CDR3 sequence: CASSRGPQGGGYTF. The CDR3 DNA, read in part, is TGTGCCAGCAGCCGGGGACCCCAAGGGGGAGGC. V usage is TRBV7-3 and J usage is TRBJ1-2, with D possibly TRBD1 on 6 matching bases. Read coverage stops 3 residues before the CDR3 terminus; the germline J gene supplies the remainder. Germline V lookup: CDR1 SGHTA, CDR2 FQGTGA. This CDR3 has 14 amino acids.